The rows below give T cell receptor beta chains drawn from one sample of a study of Tregs in tolerant kidney transplant recipients. Sequencing was performed with immunoSEQ multiplex PCR; in TCRdb, only in-frame clones are kept and a portion is missing. The data hold about 50,000 clones, with approximately 89% observed a single time. The specimen comprised CD8+ T cells from blood (PBMCs), sampled 12 months after the transplant. These receptors all come from a human patient who received a combined kidney and bone marrow transplant. The graft donor may account for some of the T cells. CDR3s include the opening cysteine and the closing phenylalanine or tryptophan. A D gene is named only where the DNA matches it firmly. Clone sizes are given selectively: once, few, many, or a class where the clone is expanded.

j_gene | abundance | v_gene | d_gene | CDR3nt | CDR3aa
TRBJ2-7 | NA | TRBV7-8 | TRBD1 | TGTGCCAGCAGCTTATACCCGGACAGGGGATACGAGCAGTACTTC | CASSLYPDRGYEQYF
TRBJ2-4 | NA | TRBV13 | NA | TGTGCCAGCAGCCCTTCCGCCAACAGGCCCTTAGCCAAAAACATTCAGTACTTC | CASSPSANRPLAKNIQYF
TRBJ2-5 | NA | TRBV11-2 | TRBD2 | TGTGCCAGCAGTTTTTACGGGACTACTGCAGAGACCCAGTACTTC | CASSFYGTTAETQYF
TRBJ2-1 | NA | TRBV5-5 | TRBD1 | TGTGCCAGCAGCTTCTTTCCGGGACAGGGGAATGAGCAGTTCTTC | CASSFFPGQGNEQFF
TRBJ2-1 | few | TRBV7-9 | TRBD1 | TGTGCCAGCAGCCCGAGGACAGGGGTGGGCAATGAGCAGTTCTTC | CASSPRTGVGNEQFF
TRBJ2-7 | NA | TRBV4-1 | TRBD1 | TGCGCCAGCAGCCAAGACGGGACAGGGCGATACGAGCAGTACTTC | CASSQDGTGRYEQYF
TRBJ1-3 | once | TRBV11-2 | TRBD1 | TGTGCCAGCAGCCACGCCGCCAGGCAGGGGGTTGAAGGAAACACCATATATTTT | CASSHAARQGVEGNTIYF
TRBJ2-5 | NA | TRBV27 | TRBD2 | TGTGCCAGCAGTTTATGGGACCCCGGACTAGCGGGAGAGACCCAGTACTTC | CASSLWDPGLAGETQYF
TRBJ2-3 | NA | TRBV7-9 | TRBD2 | TGTGCCAGCAGCTCCGGAGGGAGGGTTACGCAGTATTTT | CASSSGGRVTQYF
TRBJ1-5 | NA | TRBV7-8 | NA | TGTGCCAGCAGCCCTGTCCGGGAACCCCAGCATTTT | CASSPVREPQHF
TRBJ2-5 | NA | TRBV7-2 | TRBD2 | TGTGCCAGCAGCTTTTTTTCGGGGGGGAAAGAGACCCAGTACTTC | CASSFFSGGKETQYF
TRBJ2-1 | NA | TRBV27 | TRBD2 | TGTGCCAGCAGCCGACGACTAGCGGGAGGCAGTGAGCAGTTCTTC | CASSRRLAGGSEQFF
TRBJ2-1 | few | TRBV7-9 | NA | TGTGCCAGCAGCTTAGGGGGCAGGGACAATGAGCAGTTCTTC | CASSLGGRDNEQFF
TRBJ2-5 | NA | TRBV7-9 | TRBD1 | TGTGCCAGCAGACAGGGGTCCCAAGAGACCCAGTACTTC | CASRQGSQETQYF
TRBJ2-7 | NA | TRBV2 | NA | TGTGCCAGCAGCCCAGGGTACGACGAGCAGTACTTC | CASSPGYDEQYF
TRBJ2-7 | NA | TRBV4-2 | NA | TGTGCCAGCAGCCAAGTTGGCTCGGCTCTAGCTTCCTACGAGCAGTACTTC | CASSQVGSALASYEQYF
TRBJ2-3 | NA | TRBV5-1 | TRBD2 | TGCGCCAGCAGGACGGCTAGCGGGGGCACAGATACGCAGTATTTT | CASRTASGGTDTQYF
TRBJ2-3 | NA | TRBV18 | TRBD1 | TGTGCCAGCTCACCCCGGACAGGCCCAAGCACAGATACGCAGTATTTT | CASSPRTGPSTDTQYF
TRBJ2-1 | NA | TRBV4-3 | TRBD2 | TGCGCCAGCAGCCAAGATCGGGCTAGCGGGAGCTACAATGAGCAGTTCTTC | CASSQDRASGSYNEQFF
TRBJ1-2 | NA | TRBV5-6 | TRBD1 | TGTGCCAGCAGTACAGGGGGCTTCTATGGCTACACCTTC | CASSTGGFYGYTF
TRBJ2-7 | NA | TRBV7-6 | TRBD1 | TGTGCCAGCAGCTTAGGTCCAGGGGGATCCTACGAGCAGTACTTC | CASSLGPGGSYEQYF
TRBJ2-2 | NA | TRBV7-6 | TRBD2 | TGTGCCAGCAGCTTAGTTTTGCTAGCGGGGGTCGCGAACACCGGGGAGCTGTTTTTT | CASSLVLLAGVANTGELFF
TRBJ1-2 | NA | TRBV4-3 | TRBD1 | TGCGCCAGCAGCCAGGGACAGTCCTATGGCTACACCTTC | CASSQGQSYGYTF
TRBJ1-3 | NA | TRBV4-3 | TRBD1 | TGCGCCAGCAGCCAAGGGACAGGGGGGAGAAACACCATATATTTT | CASSQGTGGRNTIYF
TRBJ2-7 | NA | TRBV2 | NA | TGTGCCAGCAGTGAAGCGGCCAGAGAAACAGGGTTAGGCTCCTACGAGCAGTACTTC | CASSEAARETGLGSYEQYF
TRBJ1-1 | NA | TRBV7-3 | NA | TGTGCCAGCAGCTTAGGGGCTGGGCCGGCAGAAGCTTTCTTT | CASSLGAGPAEAFF
TRBJ2-7 | NA | TRBV5-4 | TRBD1 | TGTGCCAGCAGCTGGACAGGGAATGGCGAGCAGTACTTC | CASSWTGNGEQYF
TRBJ2-7 | NA | TRBV5-6 | NA | TGTGCCAGCAGCTGGGGCCAGGGAAGGGGCGAGCAGTACTTC | CASSWGQGRGEQYF
TRBJ2-5 | NA | TRBV7-9 | TRBD1 | TGTGCCAGCAGCTTGCCTGGGACAGGGCAAGAGACCCAGTACTTC | CASSLPGTGQETQYF
TRBJ2-7 | NA | TRBV4-3 | NA | TGCGCCAGCAGCCAAGATGCCGTAAGGGGTTACGAGCAGTACTTC | CASSQDAVRGYEQYF
TRBJ2-3 | NA | TRBV9 | NA | TGTGCCAGCAGCGATAATAGAGCAGATACGCAGTATTTT | CASSDNRADTQYF
TRBJ2-1 | NA | TRBV7-8 | NA | TGTGCCAGCAGCTTATCTCCCCTTAGATTTGAGCAGTTCTTC | CASSLSPLRFEQFF
TRBJ1-2 | NA | TRBV5-1 | NA | TGCGCCAGCAGCTTGGACGGGAGAGGCTACACCTTC | CASSLDGRGYTF
TRBJ2-7 | NA | TRBV7-9 | TRBD1 | TGTGCCAGCAACCGGGACAGTTATTACGAGCAGTACTTC | CASNRDSYYEQYF
TRBJ1-1 | NA | TRBV27 | NA | TGTGCCAGCAGTTTAGGGGGGGTGGGGGAAGCTTTCTTT | CASSLGGVGEAFF
TRBJ2-5 | NA | TRBV5-1 | TRBD2 | TGCGCCAGCAGCTCCGGACTAGCGGCGTCGAGGGAGACCCAGTACTTC | CASSSGLAASRETQYF
TRBJ1-5 | NA | TRBV28 | NA | TGTGCCAGCAGTTTATTGGTCGGGGGTAGCAATCAGCCCCAGCATTTT | CASSLLVGGSNQPQHF
TRBJ1-3 | NA | TRBV5-4 | TRBD1 | TGTGCCAGCAGCTCTGGACAGGGTCTGTGGGGAAACACCATATATTTT | CASSSGQGLWGNTIYF
TRBJ2-7 | NA | TRBV7-2 | TRBD2 | TGTGCCAGCAGCTTAGATAGGCGGGGGGGTTTCTACGAGCAGTACTTC | CASSLDRRGGFYEQYF
TRBJ2-4 | NA | TRBV27 | TRBD2 | TGTGCCAGCAGTCCCCCTGCTAGCGGGGGGAAAAACATTCAGTACTTC | CASSPPASGGKNIQYF
TRBJ2-6 | NA | TRBV6-5 | NA | TGTGCCAGCACCAACAGGGGGGCCAACGTCCTGACTTTC | CASTNRGANVLTF
TRBJ2-7 | few | TRBV5-6 | TRBD1 | TGTGCCAGCAGCTTGGGGGACAGGGAGCCCTACGAGCAGTACTTC | CASSLGDREPYEQYF
TRBJ1-1 | once | TRBV11-2 | NA | TGTGCCAGCAGCTTGACAGGGAACACTGAAGCTTTCTTT | CASSLTGNTEAFF
TRBJ1-6 | NA | TRBV7-2 | NA | TGTGCCAGCAGCTTAGTGGGGGGGGGTTCACCCCTCCACTTT | CASSLVGGGSPLHF
TRBJ2-7 | NA | TRBV19 | NA | TGTGCCAGTAGTTTCGGTCAGGGGACCTACGAGCAGTACTTC | CASSFGQGTYEQYF
TRBJ2-5 | once | TRBV6-5 | TRBD2 | TGTGCCAGCAGTTCTTACCGACTAGCGGGAGCAGAGACCCAGTACTTC | CASSSYRLAGAETQYF
TRBJ2-7 | NA | TRBV19 | NA | TGTGCCAGTAGTATAGCTGGGGGGGCGCGGTACGAGCAGTACTTC | CASSIAGGARYEQYF
TRBJ2-1 | NA | TRBV27 | NA | TGTGCCAGCAGTTTTAGCCCTGGCTCCTACAATGAGCAGTTCTTC | CASSFSPGSYNEQFF
TRBJ2-7 | NA | TRBV5-4 | TRBD1 | TGTGCCAGCAGCTCCGGGACAGGGACGTACGAGCAGTACTTC | CASSSGTGTYEQYF
TRBJ2-1 | NA | TRBV7-9 | TRBD1 | TGTGCCAGCAGCTCACTGACAGGGGGAAAAGGAGATGAGCAGTTCTTC | CASSSLTGGKGDEQFF
TRBJ2-3 | NA | TRBV9 | TRBD2 | TGTGCCAGCAGCACCCAACTAGCGGACAGCACAGATACGCAGTATTTT | CASSTQLADSTDTQYF
TRBJ1-2 | NA | TRBV9 | TRBD1 | TGTGCCAGCAGCACCACAGGGGGCGCAGGAGGCTACACCTTC | CASSTTGGAGGYTF
TRBJ1-2 | NA | TRBV7-6 | NA | TGTGCCAGCAGCTACGGGATGCGCTATGGCTACACCTTC | CASSYGMRYGYTF